The 6 T cell receptor beta chains below all came from one sample that was sequenced in a study of shared clonotypes between healthy human individuals. Method: immunoSEQ multiplex PCR; TCRdb's copy keeps in-frame clones and lacks some. The sample shows a few million clones, more than 80% of them seen only once. The sequenced sample consisted of naive CD4+ T cells from PBMCs. Regarding subset: CD45RA+ positively selected. These receptors were taken from a man aged 18 to 35 in good health. Some clones in this sample may be carry-over from other donors' samples.

The chain has TRBV28 and TRBJ2-1; the D gene is possibly TRBD2 (5 bases). CDR1 MDHEN and CDR2 SYDVKM come from the germline V gene. Trimming shortened V by 8 bases and J by 4 bases, and 24 bases separated the two germline ends. CDR3 length: 17 residues. Here the CDR3 reads CASRIRASTKKYNEQFF. DNA for the CDR3: TGTGCCAGCCGTATTAGGGCTAGCACTAAAAAATACAATGAGCAGTTCTTC.

The rearrangement joins TRBV5-1 to TRBJ2-6; D is ambiguous. Trimming took 4 bases from V and 2 from J, leaving 10 bases between them. The length of the CDR3 is 15 residues. The germline V gene has CDR1 SGHRS and CDR2 YFSETQ. CDR3 loop: CASSLRLAGANVLTF. CDR3 nucleotides: TGCGCCAGCAGCCTCAGACTGGCTGGGGCCAACGTCCTGACTTTC.

The genes are TRBV27 and TRBJ2-7, with 8 positions matching TRBD1. The CDR3 is 15 amino acids. J was trimmed by 2 bases and V by 5 bases; bases with no gene match: 8. Germline CDR1 MNHEY, CDR2 SMNVEV (reference sequence). CDR3 sequence reads: CASSGQGRRTYEQYF. CDR3 coding DNA: TGTGCCAGCAGTGGACAGGGAAGGAGAACCTACGAGCAGTACTTC.

This clone was observed once. This sequence joins TRBV2 and TRBJ2-1, with 8 bases that match TRBD2. With 4 bases clipped from V and 6 bases from J, the junction kept 5 bases outside the gene matches. The CDR3 totals 14 residues. CDR1 and CDR2 (germline): SNHLY, FYNNEI. The CDR3 DNA reads TGTGCCAGCAGTGTTTCACTAGCGGTCAATGAGCAGTTCTTC. Translation gives CASSVSLAVNEQFF.

V is TRBV10-3 and J is TRBJ1-5, with D tentatively TRBD1 (6 bases). Trimming took 8 bases from V and 3 from J, leaving 14 bases between them. CDR3 length equals 14 residues. Germline lookup yields CDR1 ENHRY and CDR2 SYGVKD. The CDR3 DNA is TGTGCCATCTGGGCAGGGGCCCTCAATCAGCCCCAGCATTTT. It encodes CAIWAGALNQPQHF.

The chain links TRBV18 to TRBJ1-1; D unclear. The CDR3 length is 15 residues. Germline V gene sequence: CDR1 KGHSH, CDR2 LQKENI. V lost 1 base, J lost 1 base, and 10 bases lay in between. CDR3 region: CASSPQKGGNTEAFF. DNA for the CDR3: TGTGCCAGCTCACCACAAAAGGGTGGGAACACTGAAGCTTTCTTT.